These T cell receptor beta chains were read from a single sample in a study of T-cell reconstitution after alpha-beta-depleted transplantation in children. A single record per CDR3 protein comes from TCRdb applying MiXCR to the PCR reads. The sample carries just over 950,000 distinct CDR3 sequences, about 29% recorded once. The sequencing used PBMCs, mostly from graft donor cells, collected 360 days after TCRalphabeta/CD19-depleted stem cell transplant. The receptors stem from a boy less than two years old who had a stem cell transplant for SCID, so the T cells may come from the graft donor. CDR3s include the opening cysteine and the closing phenylalanine or tryptophan. A D gene is named only where the DNA matches it firmly. A row's size may be missing; if present it is once, few, many or a size class.

D gene	V gene	J gene	clone size	CDR3 protein	CDR3 DNA
.	TRBV10-3	TRBJ1-1	.	CAISGSQGNTEAFF	TGTGCCATCAGTGGGTCGCAGGGGAACACTGAAGCTTTCTTT
TRBD2	TRBV7-2	TRBJ2-3	once	CASSLAGLAVTTDTQYF	TGTGCCAGCAGCTTAGCTGGGCTAGCGGTAACTACAGATACGCAGTATTTT
.	TRBV19	TRBJ2-7	few	CASSKTGAAYEQYF	TGTGCCAGTAGCAAGACAGGAGCCGCCTACGAGCAGTACTTC
.	TRBV5-1	TRBJ2-3	.	CASSLVVSPDTQYF	TGCGCCAGCAGCTTGGTCGTCAGCCCAGATACGCAGTATTTT
.	TRBV28	TRBJ1-1	few	CASSEAGLNTEAFF	TGTGCCAGCAGTGAGGCGGGGTTGAACACTGAAGCTTTCTTT
.	TRBV5-1	TRBJ1-2	.	CASSPGTLDYGYTF	TGCGCCAGCAGCCCCGGGACCCTCGACTATGGCTACACCTTC
.	TRBV4-2	TRBJ2-1	few	CASSQEEQFF	TGTGCCAGCAGCCAAGAGGAGCAGTTCTTC
.	TRBV2	TRBJ2-1	few	CASSGGPGKQFF	TGTGCCAGCAGCGGCGGTCCGGGGAAACAGTTCTTC
.	TRBV2	TRBJ1-1	.	CASSEVGTNTEAFF	TGTGCCAGCAGTGAAGTAGGGACGAACACTGAAGCTTTCTTT
TRBD2	TRBV6-5	TRBJ2-1	few	CASSYSTPTSEQFF	TGTGCCAGCAGTTACTCGACCCCGACTAGCGAGCAGTTCTTC
.	TRBV11-1	TRBJ1-1	.	CASSLVLRRPGADGGAFF	TGTGCCAGCAGCTTAGTCCTCCGTAGGCCCGGGGCAGATGGCGGAGCTTTCTTT
.	TRBV5-1	TRBJ2-6	.	CASSFQGISGANVLTF	TGCGCCAGCAGCTTCCAGGGGATCTCTGGGGCCAACGTCCTGACTTTC
TRBD1	TRBV5-1	TRBJ1-3	.	CASSWGTDGNTIYF	TGCGCCAGCAGCTGGGGGACAGACGGAAACACCATATATTTT
TRBD1	TRBV4-3	TRBJ2-7	.	CASSQGGQGTYEQYF	TGTGCCAGCAGCCAGGGGGGACAGGGTACCTACGAGCAGTACTTC
.	TRBV10-2	TRBJ2-4	.	CASSWDTQKNIQYF	TGCGCCAGCAGTTGGGACACCCAGAAAAACATTCAGTACTTC
.	TRBV5-1	TRBJ2-1	many	CASSPDGSSYNEQFF	TGCGCCAGCAGCCCCGACGGGAGCTCCTACAATGAGCAGTTCTTC
TRBD1	TRBV5-5	TRBJ2-2	few	CASSLVPRTGMNTGELFF	TGTGCCAGCAGCTTGGTCCCCCGGACAGGGATGAACACCGGGGAGCTGTTTTTT
.	TRBV30	TRBJ2-7	once	CAWSVKGYEQYF	TGTGCCTGGAGTGTAAAGGGGTACGAGCAGTACTTC
.	TRBV2	TRBJ2-2	.	CASRESVSNTGELFF	TGTGCCAGCCGCGAGTCGGTTTCGAACACCGGGGAGCTGTTTTTT
.	TRBV6-2/TRBV6-3	TRBJ2-5	few	CASSFTWGVQETQYF	TGTGCCAGCAGTTTTACCTGGGGCGTCCAAGAGACCCAGTACTTC
.	TRBV20-1	TRBJ2-3	.	CSARDWVYLSPLIDTQYF	TGCAGTGCTAGAGATTGGGTTTATCTTTCCCCGTTGATTGATACGCAGTATTTT
.	TRBV28	TRBJ1-2	.	CASSLWFPDALKNYGYTF	TGTGCCAGCAGTTTATGGTTCCCAGATGCACTCAAAAACTATGGCTACACCTTC
TRBD1	TRBV20-1	TRBJ2-7	.	CSARDRVTLGQYF	TGCAGTGCCCGGGACAGGGTGACCTTAGGGCAGTACTTC
.	TRBV4-2	TRBJ2-5	few	CASSQGLAGQQETQYF	TGTGCCAGCAGCCAAGGGCTGGCGGGTCAACAAGAGACCCAGTACTTC
TRBD1	TRBV12-3/TRBV12-4	TRBJ2-1	few	CATHRQGWYNEQFF	TGTGCCACCCATAGACAGGGGTGGTACAATGAGCAGTTCTTC
.	TRBV7-8	TRBJ2-7	.	CASSLASATTFYEQYF	TGTGCCAGCAGCTTAGCGTCAGCGACCACCTTCTACGAGCAGTACTTC
.	TRBV12-3/TRBV12-4	TRBJ2-5	many	CASSHMTGTQYF	TGTGCCAGCAGCCACATGACGGGGACCCAGTACTTC
.	TRBV6-5	TRBJ2-1	many	CASSYSRVSYNEQFF	TGTGCCAGCAGTTACTCCAGAGTCTCCTACAATGAGCAGTTCTTC
.	TRBV2	TRBJ2-5	.	CASSLTRAQETQYF	TGTGCCAGCAGCCTGACAAGGGCCCAAGAGACCCAGTACTTC
.	TRBV10-3	TRBJ2-2	few	CAISEPRARYTGELFF	TGTGCCATCAGTGAGCCACGGGCCCGCTACACCGGGGAGCTGTTTTTT
TRBD1	TRBV7-9	TRBJ2-1	.	CASSRGFGTGVNEQFF	TGTGCCAGCAGCAGGGGGTTCGGGACAGGGGTAAATGAGCAGTTCTTC
TRBD1	TRBV2	TRBJ2-1	few	CASSDRDRIYNEQFF	TGTGCCAGCAGTGATAGGGACAGGATATACAATGAGCAGTTCTTC
.	TRBV24-1	TRBJ2-1	.	CATSVGGGEQFF	TGTGCCACCAGTGTAGGTGGGGGAGAGCAGTTCTTC
.	TRBV7-2	TRBJ1-1	.	CASSAGALGFF	TGTGCCAGCAGCGCCGGGGCCCTGGGTTTCTTT
.	TRBV6-6	TRBJ1-2	few	CAGHTYYGYTF	TGTGCCGGCCACACATACTATGGCTACACCTTC
.	TRBV5-1	TRBJ2-1	few	CASSFGHDNEQFF	TGCGCCAGCAGCTTTGGACACGACAATGAGCAGTTCTTC
TRBD2	TRBV10-2	TRBJ2-2	few	CASRKQTSGGRHGELFF	TGCGCCAGCCGAAAACAAACGAGCGGGGGAAGACACGGGGAGCTGTTTTTT
TRBD1	TRBV20-1	TRBJ2-3	.	CSASLPPGQRSDTQYF	TGCAGTGCTAGCCTCCCCCCGGGACAGCGCTCAGATACGCAGTATTTT
.	TRBV5-1	TRBJ2-3	.	CASSLTDYTDTQYF	TGCGCCAGCAGCTTGACAGATTACACAGATACGCAGTATTTT
.	TRBV6-5	TRBJ2-3	few	CASSYGGLSRVDTQYF	TGTGCCAGCAGTTACGGTGGACTGTCCCGGGTAGATACGCAGTATTTT
.	TRBV20-1	TRBJ2-3	few	CSARDGGRTDTQYF	TGCAGTGCGAGGGACGGGGGGCGCACAGATACGCAGTATTTT
.	TRBV19	TRBJ1-1	few	CASSAGGMNTEAFF	TGTGCCAGTAGCGCGGGGGGTATGAACACTGAAGCTTTCTTT
TRBD2	TRBV12-3/TRBV12-4	TRBJ2-2	few	CASSARLAAYTGELFF	TGTGCCAGCAGTGCCCGACTAGCGGCGTACACCGGGGAGCTGTTTTTT
.	TRBV15	TRBJ2-7	.	CATSNHGNGLEQYF	TGTGCCACCAGCAATCACGGGAATGGGCTCGAGCAGTACTTC
TRBD1	TRBV25-1	TRBJ2-1	few	CAARGQGAYNEQFF	TGTGCCGCCCGAGGACAGGGCGCTTACAATGAGCAGTTCTTC
.	TRBV20-1	TRBJ2-1	.	CSGVGRAYNEQFF	TGCAGTGGGGTAGGTCGGGCCTACAATGAGCAGTTCTTC
.	TRBV4-3	TRBJ2-7	few	CASSHWGREPTFYEQYF	TGCGCCAGCAGCCATTGGGGGCGAGAACCAACATTCTACGAGCAGTACTTC
TRBD2	TRBV4-1	TRBJ2-1	.	CASSRLAGGRDEQFF	TGCGCCAGCAGCCGGCTAGCGGGGGGGCGGGATGAGCAGTTCTTC
.	TRBV20-1	TRBJ1-5	.	CSATGTINQPQHF	TGCAGTGCCACTGGGACGATTAATCAGCCCCAGCATTTT
.	TRBV10-3	TRBJ2-7	few	CAISPFHIDEQYF	TGTGCCATCAGTCCCTTTCACATCGACGAGCAGTACTTC
.	TRBV12-3/TRBV12-4	TRBJ1-1	.	CASSLWKGESAFF	TGTGCCAGCAGTTTATGGAAGGGTGAGTCTGCTTTCTTT
.	TRBV28	TRBJ2-5	few	CASSPTGWRIQETQYF	TGTGCCAGCAGCCCCACAGGGTGGAGAATCCAAGAGACCCAGTACTTC
.	TRBV4-3	TRBJ2-7	.	CASSQDSRGRYEQYF	TGCGCCAGCAGCCAAGATTCCCGGGGGCGGTACGAGCAGTACTTC
TRBD1	TRBV6-1	TRBJ2-3	.	CASSGQGWGTDTQYF	TGTGCCAGCAGCGGACAGGGCTGGGGCACAGATACGCAGTATTTT
TRBD2	TRBV6-1	TRBJ2-3	few	CASSLTSSNADTQYF	TGTGCCAGCAGTCTGACTAGCTCGAATGCAGATACGCAGTATTTT
TRBD1	TRBV18	TRBJ2-7	.	CASSPLRQGYEQYF	TGTGCCAGCTCACCGCTCCGACAGGGGTACGAGCAGTACTTC